A single sample gave rise to the 8 T cell receptor beta chains below, sequenced in a study of control samples from healthy donors and cancer patients. Repertoires were generated with immunoSEQ multiplex PCR, while TCRdb's copy carries only in-frame clones and drops some. The table records 91,000 or so clones, approximately 90% of them present only once. Sequencing used blood. The receptors derive from a woman aged 25-40 years in good health.

The rearrangement uses TRBV5-1 and TRBJ2-1, with TRBD1 matching over 7 bases. Per germline, CDR1 SGHRS and CDR2 YFSETQ. The CDR3 is made up of 14 amino acids. V lost 3 bases to trimming and J lost 5 bases; unmatched junction nucleotides: 5. The CDR3: CASSSSQGNNEQFF. The CDR3 region has the DNA TGCGCCAGCAGCTCCTCACAGGGGAACAATGAGCAGTTCTTC.

The chain employs TRBV27 and TRBJ1-5; 10 bases map to TRBD1. J gave up 0 bases and V 5 bases, and 7 bases lay outside the gene matches. The CDR3 is 17 residues long. Germline lookup yields CDR1 MNHEY and CDR2 SMNVEV (reference sequence). This CDR3 is CASSPRTGGFSNQPQHF. The CDR3 DNA sequence: TGTGCCAGCAGTCCTAGGACAGGGGGGTTTAGCAATCAGCCCCAGCATTTT.

The chain joins TRBV6-1 to TRBJ1-4, with 7 bases matching TRBD1. Trimming took 2 bases from V and 6 from J; bases not matched to a gene: 6. This CDR3 spans 15 amino acids. Germline assignment: CDR1 MNHNS and CDR2 SASEGT. CDR3 sequence (DNA): TGTGCCAGCAGTGAATTCGAGGGGGCCTATGAAAAACTGTTTTTT. Its protein product is CASSEFEGAYEKLFF.

The chain joins TRBV4-2 to TRBJ2-5; 7 bases agree with TRBD2. The CDR3 runs to 16 residues. Germline V gene sequence: CDR1 LGHNA, CDR2 YNFKEQ. Germline trimming cut 1 base from V and 5 bases from J; bases unmatched to any gene: 10. CDR3 DNA sequence: TGTGCCAGCAGCCAAGCTCTCACTAGCGCGGGGGAGACCCAGTACTTC. Protein: CASSQALTSAGETQYF.

The genes are TRBV30 and TRBJ1-1; 7 nucleotides agree with TRBD1. Germline V gene sequence: CDR1 GTSNPN, CDR2 SVGIG (reference sequence). This CDR3 contains 15 residues. V dropped 0 bases and J dropped 1; count of bases not matched to a gene: 5. This chain's CDR3 is CAWSVDRVGNTEAFF. The CDR3 DNA sequence: TGTGCCTGGAGTGTAGACAGGGTTGGGAACACTGAAGCTTTCTTT.

The J gene is TRBJ1-6, the V gene TRBV29-1; perhaps TRBD1 as D (5 bases). CDR1 and CDR2 from the germline V gene are SQVTM and ANQGSEA. This CDR3 is 16 amino acids long. The V and J ends lost 5 bases and 7 bases respectively, with 21 bases between them. CDR3 DNA: TGCAGCGTTTACCCTAAGGGGCCAGTCTCGAATTCACCCCTCCACTTT. It encodes CSVYPKGPVSNSPLHF.

This clone has a handful of counts. The rearrangement joins TRBV6-4 to TRBJ2-1; the D is unclear. This CDR3 has 13 residues. Looked up from germline, CDR1 is MRHNA and CDR2 is SNTAGT. Between the trimmed V and J ends, which lost 4 bases and 5 bases, there was a span of 9 bases. CDR3 DNA: TGTGCCAGCAGTGGGAAGGCGGACAATGAGCAGTTCTTC. Translating gives CASSGKADNEQFF.

V is TRBV3-1 (or the pseudogene TRBV3-2) and J is TRBJ2-6, with a tentative D call TRBD2 (6 bases). The V and J ends lost 6 bases and 0 bases respectively, with 12 bases between them. The CDR3 has 16 amino acids. Germline CDR1 and CDR2: LGHDT and YNNKEL (reference sequence). The CDR3 loop reads CASRTEGYSGANVLTF. The CDR3 bases are TGTGCCAGCAGGACGGAGGGATACTCTGGGGCCAACGTCCTGACTTTC.